These 12 T cell receptor beta chains were all obtained from the same sample, sequenced in a study of T cells in Graves' hyperthyroidism and ophthalmopathy. The TCR beta CDR3 regions underwent amplification using RNA transcripts as the source. Using the HTBI primer set, a first-round RT-PCR was run on the TCR CDR3. MiXCR was run by TCRdb on the multiplex PCR reads, yielding one entry per CDR3 protein. The table lists about half a million distinct CDR3 sequences, approximately 25% of them singletons, with 11% in the top ten. The specimen was blood. These receptors came from a woman younger than 45 with Graves' ophthalmopathy.

This clonotype was observed at least ten times. The rearrangement uses TRBV29-1 and TRBJ1-3, with D possibly TRBD1 on 5 matching bases. Germline CDR1 reads SQVTM; CDR2 reads ANQGSEA. This CDR3 comprises 13 residues. Trimming shortened V by 5 bases and J by 2 bases, and 10 bases separated the two germline ends. In DNA form, the CDR3 reads TGCAGCGTTAGAGGGGCAGCTGGAAACACCATATATTTT. Protein sequence: CSVRGAAGNTIYF.

This clonotype has ten or more counts. This chain connects TRBV9 to TRBJ1-1; 8 positions agree with TRBD1. The CDR3 loop spans 14 amino acids. The germline CDR1 and CDR2 sequences are SGDLS and YYNGEE. J lost 4 bases, V lost 4 bases, and 6 bases had no gene match. The CDR3 sequence: CASSPRTGPTEAFF. The CDR3 DNA reads TGTGCCAGCAGCCCACGGACAGGGCCCACTGAAGCTTTCTTT.

The chain uses TRBV6-1 and TRBJ1-5, with 11 bases aligning to TRBD1. CDR3 length: 15 residues. V shed 5 bases, J shed 6 bases, and the junction held 6 bases outside the gene matches. Germline V lookup: CDR1 MNHNS, CDR2 SASEGT. The CDR3 DNA follows: TGTGCCAGCAGTCCGGACAGGGGGCGCGGTCAGCCCCAGCATTTT. It translates to CASSPDRGRGQPQHF.

The CDR3 DNA reads as TGTGCCAGCAGCCCTGAGGGCAGTTCTCCCCTCTACGAGCAGTACTTC. This gives the protein CASSPEGSSPLYEQYF. V and J are TRBV11-1 and TRBJ2-7, with TRBD2 as a possible D gene (5 bases). CDR3 size: 16 residues. CDR1 SGHAT and CDR2 FQDESV come from the germline V gene (reference sequence). V lost 5 bases and J lost 3, with 20 bases in between.

There are a few counts of this clonotype. V is TRBV7-9 and J is TRBJ2-5, with D uncertain. Per germline, CDR1 SEHNR and CDR2 FQNEAQ (reference sequence). The V gene lost 5 bases and the J gene lost 4 bases, with 14 bases spanning the gap. CDR3 length equals 14 residues. The CDR3 DNA reads as TGTGCCAGCAGCCCCGCTGAAGGCCCAGAGACCCAGTACTTC. Amino acids: CASSPAEGPETQYF.

This clonotype was picked up many times. The chain combines TRBV25-1 with TRBJ1-2; D call uncertain. The V and J ends lost 7 bases and 2 bases respectively, with 11 bases between them. The germline V gene has CDR1 MGHDK and CDR2 SYGVNS. This CDR3 is 13 amino acids long. CDR3 amino acids: CASTGSGNYGYTF. CDR3 bases: TGTGCCAGCACGGGCTCCGGGAACTATGGCTACACCTTC.

This clonotype was counted at least ten times. The chain carries TRBV4-1 and TRBJ2-6; 8 bases align to TRBD1. The CDR3 is made up of 17 amino acids. Germline trimming cut 5 bases from V and 4 bases from J; bases unmatched to any gene: 10. The germline CDR1 and CDR2 sequences are MGHRA and YSYEKL. In nucleotides, the CDR3 is TGCGCCAGCAGCAGAGGGACAGGCCTAGGGGGGGCCAACGTCCTGACTTTC. Residues: CASSRGTGLGGANVLTF.

This clonotype was seen ten or more times. At one of its ends the junction is not consistent with the germline gene, which may arise from a read error. The V and J genes are TRBV29-1 and TRBJ1-1; 7 bases are shared with TRBD1. Germline V gives CDR1 SQVTM, CDR2 ANQGSEA. CDR3 length: 13 amino acids. The CDR3 protein is CSAWTGLNTEALF. CDR3 DNA: TGCAGCGCTTGGACAGGATTGAACACTGAAGCTCTCTTT.

Ten or more counts support this clonotype. The rearrangement joins TRBV2 to TRBJ1-2; D not resolved. The V gene's germline CDR1 is SNHLY and CDR2 FYNNEI. V was clipped by 7 bases and J by 5 bases, with 11 bases between them. The CDR3 is 12 residues long. The CDR3 coding sequence is TGTGCCAGCAAGAGAGCGAGTTATGGCTACACCTTC. Amino acids: CASKRASYGYTF.

This chain uses TRBV13 with TRBJ2-7; D possibly corresponds to TRBD1 (5 bases). The V gene's germline CDR1 is PRHDT and CDR2 FYEKMQ (reference sequence). The CDR3 is 17 amino acids. V was cut by 4 bases and J by 0 bases, with 19 bases left in between. This CDR3 reads CASSSHIDRTASYEQYF. CDR3 DNA sequence: TGTGCCAGCAGCTCGCACATCGACAGAACAGCCTCCTACGAGCAGTACTTC. Filled out from reference TRBV13 and TRBJ2-7, the complete variable domain reads AAGVIQSPRHLIKEKRETATLKCYPIPRHDTVYWYQQGPGQDPQFLISFYEKMQSDKGSIPDRFSAQQFSDYHSELNMSSLELGDSALYFCASSSHIDRTASYEQYFGPGTRLTVT.

This clonotype was observed a few times. The rearrangement links TRBV2 to TRBJ1-1; TRBD1 might be the D (5 bases). Germline V gives CDR1 SNHLY, CDR2 FYNNEI. The length of the CDR3 is 16 residues. Trimming took off 2 bases at V and 2 bases at J, with 15 bases between the two ends. CDR3 DNA: TGTGCCAGCAGTGAACTGGACGACAGTTTCAACACTGAAGCTTTCTTT. This translates into CASSELDDSFNTEAFF.

The sample holds many counts of this clonotype. The chain carries TRBV6-1 and TRBJ1-2, with 7 bases aligning to TRBD1. This CDR3 comprises 13 residues. Germline CDR1 MNHNS, CDR2 SASEGT. Losses at the gene ends were 9 bases for V and 6 bases for J; bases not matched to a gene: 10. CDR3 in amino acids: CASGGTAGNGYTF. CDR3 nucleotides: TGTGCCAGTGGGGGGACAGCCGGAAATGGCTACACCTTC.